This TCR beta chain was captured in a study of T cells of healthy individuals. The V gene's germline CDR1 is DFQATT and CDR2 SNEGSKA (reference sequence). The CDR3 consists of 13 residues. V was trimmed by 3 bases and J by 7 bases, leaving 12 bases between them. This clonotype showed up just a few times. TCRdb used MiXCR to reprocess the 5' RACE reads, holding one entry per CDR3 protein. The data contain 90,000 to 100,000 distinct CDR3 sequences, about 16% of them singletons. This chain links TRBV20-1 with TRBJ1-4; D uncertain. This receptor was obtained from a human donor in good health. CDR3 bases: TGCAGTGCTAGCCCCCGACCGACTGAAAAACTGTTTTTT. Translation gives CSASPRPTEKLFF.